Below are 7 T cell receptor beta chains sequenced from a single sample in a study of early T cells in non-severe SARS-CoV-2 infection. TCRdb recomputed calls from the 5' RACE reads with MiXCR, one row per CDR3 protein. The sample lists more than 50,000 distinct CDR3 sequences, 12% occurring once. Sequencing input: whole blood. The receptors here all came from an adult who was a healthcare worker with PCR-confirmed SARS-CoV-2 infection or an uninfected control (not recorded which).

In this sample, this clonotype turned up many times. The V call is TRBV21-1, the J call TRBJ2-7. TRBV21-1 is a documented pseudogene. The CDR3 has 9 residues. The CDR3 is CASPYEQYF. The CDR3 DNA reads as TGTGCCAGCCCCTACGAGCAGTACTTC.

A few counts support this clonotype. The genes are TRBV5-4 and TRBJ1-1; maybe TRBD1 (5 bases). Trimming took off 3 bases at V and 7 bases at J, with 19 bases between the two ends. The length of the CDR3 is 15 residues. CDR1 is SGHNT, CDR2 YYREEE, per germline (reference sequence). The CDR3 DNA follows: TGTGCCAGCAGCTATCGACAGTCCTTTGGGGGTGAAGCTTTCTTT. This translates into CASSYRQSFGGEAFF.

In nucleotides, the CDR3 is TGTGCCAGCAGTTACTCCGGGGGAGCGGGTGAGACCCAGTACTTC. Its protein is CASSYSGGAGETQYF. The chain joins TRBV6-2 or TRBV6-3 to TRBJ2-5; weak D call: TRBD2 (6 bases). The CDR3 contains 15 residues. Trimming took off 0 bases at V and 5 bases at J, with 13 bases between the two ends. CDR1 and CDR2 (germline): MNHEY, SVGEGT.

This chain connects TRBV5-1 to TRBJ2-7; no clear D gene. Germline CDR1 reads SGHRS; CDR2 reads YFSETQ. This CDR3 is 13 amino acids long. Deletions cut 0 bases from V and 6 bases from J, with 10 bases between. The CDR3 region has the DNA TGCGCCAGCAGCTTGGGGTCCCCCCGCGAGCAGTACTTC. This sequence encodes CASSLGSPREQYF.

As DNA, the CDR3 is TGTGCCAGCAGCCAACCTCCCCCCCTCGGGCCATACACTGAAGCTTTCTTT. Protein sequence: CASSQPPPLGPYTEAFF. The rearrangement links TRBV28 to TRBJ1-1; D not certain. The germline V gene encodes CDR1 MDHEN and CDR2 SYDVKM. With 6 bases removed from V and 3 bases from J, the gap between germline ends came to 23 bases. The CDR3 has 17 amino acids.

This clonotype was counted between two and nine times. The genes are TRBV11-2 and TRBJ2-1; no clear D. Deletions cut 3 bases from V and 3 bases from J, with 3 bases between. In germline, CDR1 is SGHAT, CDR2 FQNNGV. The CDR3 is 12 residues long. CDR3 in amino acids: CASSFNYNEQFF. The DNA of the CDR3 is TGTGCCAGCAGCTTCAACTACAATGAGCAGTTCTTC.

CDR3 loop: CASRALGQGHQPQHF. CDR3 DNA sequence: TGTGCCAGCAGAGCCCTCGGACAGGGTCATCAGCCCCAGCATTTT. The V call is TRBV6-1, the J call TRBJ1-5, with TRBD1 matching over 8 bases. Germline values: CDR1 MNHNS, CDR2 SASEGT. Trimming took 6 bases from V and 5 from J; bases not matched to a gene: 9. The length of the CDR3 is 15 residues.